This TCR beta chain derives from a study of blood T cell repertoires in COVID-19. Seattle's enrolled individuals joined amid active infection and were then monitored longitudinally. Repertoires were generated with immunoSEQ multiplex PCR, while TCRdb's copy carries only in-frame clones and drops some. The sample comprises over 450,000 clones, less than 90% of which are singletons, and around 8% rests with the top ten. The CDR3 sequence is 17 residues long. V shed 5 bases and J 0 bases; nucleotides not matched to a gene: 15. Germline assignment: CDR1 GTSNPN and CDR2 SVGIG (reference sequence). The chain employs TRBV30 and TRBJ1-1; 7 bases align to TRBD1. This receptor was taken from a woman in her fifties or sixties with COVID-19, enrolled during active disease. The sequenced sample was peripheral blood. CDR3 DNA: TGTGCCTGGTCTCCCCCTCTCCCGGGACAGATGAACACTGAAGCTTTCTTT. Its protein product is CAWSPPLPGQMNTEAFF.